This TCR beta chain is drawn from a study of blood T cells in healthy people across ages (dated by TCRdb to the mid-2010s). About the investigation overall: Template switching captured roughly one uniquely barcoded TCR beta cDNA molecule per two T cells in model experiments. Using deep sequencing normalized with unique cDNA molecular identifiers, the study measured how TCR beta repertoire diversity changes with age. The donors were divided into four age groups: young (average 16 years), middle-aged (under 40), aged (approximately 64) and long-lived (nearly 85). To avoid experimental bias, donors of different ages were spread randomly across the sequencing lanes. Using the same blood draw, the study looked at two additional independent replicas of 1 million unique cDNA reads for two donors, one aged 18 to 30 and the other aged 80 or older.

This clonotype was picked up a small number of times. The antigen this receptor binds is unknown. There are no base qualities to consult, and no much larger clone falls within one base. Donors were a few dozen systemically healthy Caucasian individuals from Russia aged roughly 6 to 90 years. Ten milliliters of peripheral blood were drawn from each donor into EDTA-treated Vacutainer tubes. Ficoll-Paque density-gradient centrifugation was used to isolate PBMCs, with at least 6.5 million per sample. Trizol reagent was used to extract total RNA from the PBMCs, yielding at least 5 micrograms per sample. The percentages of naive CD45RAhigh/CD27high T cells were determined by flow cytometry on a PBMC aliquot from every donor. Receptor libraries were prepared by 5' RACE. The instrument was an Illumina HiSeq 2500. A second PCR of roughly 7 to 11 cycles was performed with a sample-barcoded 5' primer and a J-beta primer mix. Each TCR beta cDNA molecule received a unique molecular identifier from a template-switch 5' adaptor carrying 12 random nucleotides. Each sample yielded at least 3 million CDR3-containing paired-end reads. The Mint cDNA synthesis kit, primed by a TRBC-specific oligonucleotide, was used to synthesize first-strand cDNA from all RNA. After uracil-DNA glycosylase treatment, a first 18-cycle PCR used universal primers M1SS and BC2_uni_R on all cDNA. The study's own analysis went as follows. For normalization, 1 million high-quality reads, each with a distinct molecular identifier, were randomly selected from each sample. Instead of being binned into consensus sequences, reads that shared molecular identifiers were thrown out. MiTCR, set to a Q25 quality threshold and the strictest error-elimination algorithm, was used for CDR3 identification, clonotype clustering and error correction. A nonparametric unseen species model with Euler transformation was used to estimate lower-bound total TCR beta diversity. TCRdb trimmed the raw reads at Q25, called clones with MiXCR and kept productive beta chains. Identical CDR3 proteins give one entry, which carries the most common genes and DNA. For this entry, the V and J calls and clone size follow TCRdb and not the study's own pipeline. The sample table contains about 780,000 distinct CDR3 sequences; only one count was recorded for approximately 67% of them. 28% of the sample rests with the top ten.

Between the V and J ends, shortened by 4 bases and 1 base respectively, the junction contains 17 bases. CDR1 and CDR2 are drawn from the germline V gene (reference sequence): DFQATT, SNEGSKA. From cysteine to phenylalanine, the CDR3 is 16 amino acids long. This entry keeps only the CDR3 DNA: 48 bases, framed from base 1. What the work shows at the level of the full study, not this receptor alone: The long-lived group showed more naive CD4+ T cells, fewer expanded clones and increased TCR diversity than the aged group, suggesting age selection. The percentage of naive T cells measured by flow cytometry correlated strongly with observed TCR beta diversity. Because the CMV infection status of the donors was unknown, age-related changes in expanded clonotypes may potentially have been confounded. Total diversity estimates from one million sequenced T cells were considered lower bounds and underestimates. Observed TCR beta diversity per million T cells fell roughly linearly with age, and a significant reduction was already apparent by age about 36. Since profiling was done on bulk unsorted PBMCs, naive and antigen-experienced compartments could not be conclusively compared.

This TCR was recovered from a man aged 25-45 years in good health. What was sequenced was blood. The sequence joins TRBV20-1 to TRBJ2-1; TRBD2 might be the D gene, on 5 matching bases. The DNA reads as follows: TGCAGTGCTACAGAACCACTAGGGCGTTCCTACAATGAGCAGTTCTTC. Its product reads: CSATEPLGRSYNEQFF.